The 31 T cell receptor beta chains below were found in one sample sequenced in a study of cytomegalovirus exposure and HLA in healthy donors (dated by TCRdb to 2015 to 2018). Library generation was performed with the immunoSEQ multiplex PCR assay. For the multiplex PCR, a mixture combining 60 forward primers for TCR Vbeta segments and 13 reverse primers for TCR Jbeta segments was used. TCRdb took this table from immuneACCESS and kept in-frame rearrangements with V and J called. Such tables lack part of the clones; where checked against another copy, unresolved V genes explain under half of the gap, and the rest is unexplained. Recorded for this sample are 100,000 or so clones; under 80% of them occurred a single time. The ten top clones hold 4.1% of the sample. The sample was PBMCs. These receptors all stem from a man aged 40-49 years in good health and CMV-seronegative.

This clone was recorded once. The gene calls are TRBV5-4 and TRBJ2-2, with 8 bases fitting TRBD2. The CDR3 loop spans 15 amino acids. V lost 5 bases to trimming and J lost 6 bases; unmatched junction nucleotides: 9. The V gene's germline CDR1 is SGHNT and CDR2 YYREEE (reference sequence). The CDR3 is CASRKAGDSPGELFF. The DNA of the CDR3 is TGTGCCAGCAGAAAAGCGGGGGATTCCCCCGGGGAGCTGTTTTTT.

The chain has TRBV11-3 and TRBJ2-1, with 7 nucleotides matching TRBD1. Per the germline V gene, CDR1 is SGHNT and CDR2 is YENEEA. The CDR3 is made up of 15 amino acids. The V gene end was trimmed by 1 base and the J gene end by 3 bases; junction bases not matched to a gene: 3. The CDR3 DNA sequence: TGTGCCAGCAGCTTAGGAGGGGACAGCTACAATGAGCAGTTCTTC. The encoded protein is CASSLGGDSYNEQFF.

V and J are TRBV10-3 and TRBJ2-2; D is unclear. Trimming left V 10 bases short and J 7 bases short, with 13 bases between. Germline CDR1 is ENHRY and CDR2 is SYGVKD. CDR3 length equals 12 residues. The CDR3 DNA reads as TGTGCCACTCTCGGTTTCGGCGGGGAGCTGTTTTTT. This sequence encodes CATLGFGGELFF.

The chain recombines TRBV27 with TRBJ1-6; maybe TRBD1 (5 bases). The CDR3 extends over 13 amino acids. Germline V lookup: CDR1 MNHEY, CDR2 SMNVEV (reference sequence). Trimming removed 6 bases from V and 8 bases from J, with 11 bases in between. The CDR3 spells CASRPGVYSPLHF. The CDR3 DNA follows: TGTGCCAGCAGGCCGGGGGTTTATTCACCCCTCCACTTT.

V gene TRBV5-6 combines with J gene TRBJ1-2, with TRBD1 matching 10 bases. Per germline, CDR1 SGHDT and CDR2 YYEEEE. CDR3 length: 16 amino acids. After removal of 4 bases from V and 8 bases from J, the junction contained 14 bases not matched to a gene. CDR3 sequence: CASSRFHGTGVEGYTF. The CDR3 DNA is TGTGCCAGCAGCCGATTCCACGGGACAGGGGTGGAAGGCTACACCTTC.

The CDR3 bases are TGCGCCAGCAGGTTCCGGGACAGGGGCACAGATACGCAGTATTTT. It yields the protein CASRFRDRGTDTQYF. The chain is built from TRBV5-1 and TRBJ2-3; 9 nucleotides match TRBD1. Germline V gives CDR1 SGHRS, CDR2 YFSETQ. Trimming removed 5 bases from V and 1 base from J; junction bases left unmatched: 5. This CDR3 is built from 15 residues.

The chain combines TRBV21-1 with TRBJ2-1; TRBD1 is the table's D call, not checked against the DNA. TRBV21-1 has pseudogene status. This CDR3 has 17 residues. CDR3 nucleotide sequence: TGTGCCAGCAGCCCTAGGGGGTGGCCTTTCTCCTACAATGAGCAGTTCTTC. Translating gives CASSPRGWPFSYNEQFF.

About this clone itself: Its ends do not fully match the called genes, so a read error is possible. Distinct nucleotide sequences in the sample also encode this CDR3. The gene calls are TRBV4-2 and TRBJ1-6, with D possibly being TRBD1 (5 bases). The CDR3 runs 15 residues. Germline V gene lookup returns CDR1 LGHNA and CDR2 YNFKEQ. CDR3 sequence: CASSQDQGVNSPLHF. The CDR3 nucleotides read TGTGCCAGCAGCCAAGACCAGGGTGTTAATTCCCCCCTCCACTTT.

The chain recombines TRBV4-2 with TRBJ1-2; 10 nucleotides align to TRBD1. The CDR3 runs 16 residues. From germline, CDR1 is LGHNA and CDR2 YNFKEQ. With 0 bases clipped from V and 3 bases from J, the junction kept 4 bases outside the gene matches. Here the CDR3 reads CASSQDQGTGDYGYTF. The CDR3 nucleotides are TGTGCCAGCAGCCAAGATCAAGGGACAGGGGACTATGGCTACACCTTC.

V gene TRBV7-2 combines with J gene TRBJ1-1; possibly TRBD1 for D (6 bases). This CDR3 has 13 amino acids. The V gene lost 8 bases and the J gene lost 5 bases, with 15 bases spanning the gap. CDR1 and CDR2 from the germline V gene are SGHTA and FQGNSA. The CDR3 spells CASLPGGATEAFF. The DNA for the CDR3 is TGTGCCAGCCTACCGGGGGGCGCGACTGAAGCTTTCTTT.

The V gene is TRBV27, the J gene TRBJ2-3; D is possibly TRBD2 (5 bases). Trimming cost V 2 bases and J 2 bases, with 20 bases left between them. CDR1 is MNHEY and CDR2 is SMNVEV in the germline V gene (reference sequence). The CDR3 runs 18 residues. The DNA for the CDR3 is TGTGCCAGCAGTTTACGCCCCGGAGGCACTACTGACACAGATACGCAGTATTTT. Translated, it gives CASSLRPGGTTDTDTQYF.

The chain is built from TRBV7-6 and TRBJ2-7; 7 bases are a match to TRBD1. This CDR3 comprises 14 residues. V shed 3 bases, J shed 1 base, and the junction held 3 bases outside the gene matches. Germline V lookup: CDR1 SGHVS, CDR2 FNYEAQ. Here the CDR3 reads CASSLDRLSYEQYF. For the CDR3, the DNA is TGTGCCAGCAGCTTGGACAGGTTATCCTACGAGCAGTACTTC.

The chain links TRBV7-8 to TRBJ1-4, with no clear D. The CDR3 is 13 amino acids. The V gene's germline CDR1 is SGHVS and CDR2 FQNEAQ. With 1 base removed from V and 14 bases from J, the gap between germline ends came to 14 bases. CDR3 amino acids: CASSLEDRGKLFF. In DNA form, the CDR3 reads TGTGCCAGCAGCTTAGAGGACCGCGGGAAGCTGTTTTTT.

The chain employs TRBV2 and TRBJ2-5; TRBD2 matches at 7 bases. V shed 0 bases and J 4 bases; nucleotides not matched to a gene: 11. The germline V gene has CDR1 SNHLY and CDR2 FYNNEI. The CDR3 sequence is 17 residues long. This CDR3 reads CASSEARTGGGRETQYF. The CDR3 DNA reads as TGTGCCAGCAGTGAAGCCCGGACTGGCGGGGGTAGAGAGACCCAGTACTTC.

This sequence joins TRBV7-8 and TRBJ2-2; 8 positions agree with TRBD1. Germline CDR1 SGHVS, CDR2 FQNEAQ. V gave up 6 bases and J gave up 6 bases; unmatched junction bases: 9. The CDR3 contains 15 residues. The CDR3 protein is CASRPWGQVAGELFF. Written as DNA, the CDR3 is TGTGCCAGCAGACCTTGGGGACAGGTCGCCGGGGAGCTGTTTTTT. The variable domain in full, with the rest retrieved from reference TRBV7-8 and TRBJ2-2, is GAGVSQSPRYKVAKRGQDVALRCDPISGHVSLFWYQQALGQGPEFLTYFQNEAQLDKSGLPSDRFFAERPEGSVSTLKIQRTQQEDSAVYLCASRPWGQVAGELFFGEGSRLTVL.

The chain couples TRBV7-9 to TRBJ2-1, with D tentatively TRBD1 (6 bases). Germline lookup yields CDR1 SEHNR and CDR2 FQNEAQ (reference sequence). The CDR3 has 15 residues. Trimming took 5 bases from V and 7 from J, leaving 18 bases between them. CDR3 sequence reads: CASSPPGALGNEQFF. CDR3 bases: TGTGCCAGCAGCCCCCCAGGGGCCCTGGGGAATGAGCAGTTCTTC.

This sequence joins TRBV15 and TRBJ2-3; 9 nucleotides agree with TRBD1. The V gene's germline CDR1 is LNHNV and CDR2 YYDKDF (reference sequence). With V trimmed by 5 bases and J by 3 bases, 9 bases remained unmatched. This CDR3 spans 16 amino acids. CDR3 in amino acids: CATSALWTGVTDTQYF. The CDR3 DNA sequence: TGTGCCACCAGCGCGCTGTGGACAGGGGTGACAGATACGCAGTATTTT. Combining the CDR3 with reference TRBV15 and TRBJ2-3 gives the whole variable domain DAMVIQNPRYQVTQFGKPVTLSCSQTLNHNVMYWYQQKSSQAPKLLFHYYDKDFNNEADTPDNFQSRRPNTSFCFLDIRSPGLGDTAMYLCATSALWTGVTDTQYFGPGTRLTVL.

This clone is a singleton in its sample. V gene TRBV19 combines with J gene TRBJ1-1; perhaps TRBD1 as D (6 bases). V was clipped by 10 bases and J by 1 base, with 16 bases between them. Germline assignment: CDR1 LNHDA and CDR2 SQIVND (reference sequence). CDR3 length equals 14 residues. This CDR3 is CATRTATKNTEAFF. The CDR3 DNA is TGTGCCACCCGGACAGCGACAAAGAACACTGAAGCTTTCTTT.

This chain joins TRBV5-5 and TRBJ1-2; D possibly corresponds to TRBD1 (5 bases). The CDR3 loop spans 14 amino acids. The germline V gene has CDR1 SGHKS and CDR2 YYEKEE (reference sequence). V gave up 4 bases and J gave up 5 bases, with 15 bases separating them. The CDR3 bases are TGTGCCAGCAGCATCTCAGGGAACCCGTATGGCTACACCTTC. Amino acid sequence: CASSISGNPYGYTF.

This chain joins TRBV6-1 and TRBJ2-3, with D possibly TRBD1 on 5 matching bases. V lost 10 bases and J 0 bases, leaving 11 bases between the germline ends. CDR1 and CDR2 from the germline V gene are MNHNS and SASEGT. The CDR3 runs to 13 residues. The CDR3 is CATLTESTDTQYF. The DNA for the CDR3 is TGTGCCACTTTGACAGAAAGCACAGATACGCAGTATTTT.

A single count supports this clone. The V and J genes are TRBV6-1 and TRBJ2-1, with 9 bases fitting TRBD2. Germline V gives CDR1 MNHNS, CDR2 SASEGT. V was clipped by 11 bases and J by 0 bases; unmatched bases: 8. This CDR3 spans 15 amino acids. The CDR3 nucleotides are TGTGCCGGGGCTAGCGGGGTCAGCTCCTACAATGAGCAGTTCTTC. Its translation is CAGASGVSSYNEQFF.

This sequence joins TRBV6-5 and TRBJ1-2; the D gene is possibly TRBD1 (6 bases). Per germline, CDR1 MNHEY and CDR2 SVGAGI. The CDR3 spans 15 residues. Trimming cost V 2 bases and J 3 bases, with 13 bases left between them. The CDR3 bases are TGTGCCAGCAGTTACGGGGGCCCTACTTACTATGGCTACACCTTC. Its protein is CASSYGGPTYYGYTF.

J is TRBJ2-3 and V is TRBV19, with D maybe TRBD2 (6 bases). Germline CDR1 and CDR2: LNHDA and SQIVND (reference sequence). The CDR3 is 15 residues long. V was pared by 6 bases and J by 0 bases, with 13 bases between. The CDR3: CASRGRPLSTDTQYF. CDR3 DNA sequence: TGTGCCAGTAGGGGGAGGCCTCTTAGCACAGATACGCAGTATTTT. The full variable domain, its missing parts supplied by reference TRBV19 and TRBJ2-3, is DGGITQSPKYLFRKEGQNVTLSCEQNLNHDAMYWYRQDPGQGLRLIYYSQIVNDFQKGDIAEGYSVSREKKESFPLTVTSAQKNPTAFYLCASRGRPLSTDTQYFGPGTRLTVL.

The CDR3 nucleotides read TGTGCCTGGAGTGGCGGGACCTTCTATGGCTACACCTTC. Amino acids: CAWSGGTFYGYTF. The chain couples TRBV30 to TRBJ1-2; perhaps TRBD1 as D (5 bases). Germline loops: CDR1 GTSNPN, CDR2 SVGIG (reference sequence). V was cut by 1 base and J by 4 bases, with 10 bases left in between. The CDR3 covers 13 residues.

The CDR3 sequence is CASSWTGIKNSPLHF. DNA for the CDR3: TGTGCCAGCAGCTGGACAGGGATTAAGAATTCACCCCTCCACTTT. This chain joins TRBV5-5 and TRBJ1-6; TRBD1 matches at 8 bases. V shed 3 bases and J 7 bases; nucleotides not matched to a gene: 6. Germline V gene sequence: CDR1 SGHKS, CDR2 YYEKEE (reference sequence). The CDR3 runs 15 residues.

The CDR3: CASSIASLTEAFF. The CDR3 nucleotides are TGTGCCAGTAGTATCGCTAGTTTGACTGAAGCTTTCTTT. V gene TRBV19 combines with J gene TRBJ1-1; D gene ambiguous. Germline CDR1 is LNHDA and CDR2 is SQIVND (reference sequence). Trimming left V 3 bases short and J 5 bases short, with 10 bases between. The CDR3 sequence is 13 residues long. The variable domain in full, completed from reference TRBV19 and TRBJ1-1, reads DGGITQSPKYLFRKEGQNVTLSCEQNLNHDAMYWYRQDPGQGLRLIYYSQIVNDFQKGDIAEGYSVSREKKESFPLTVTSAQKNPTAFYLCASSIASLTEAFFGQGTRLTVV.

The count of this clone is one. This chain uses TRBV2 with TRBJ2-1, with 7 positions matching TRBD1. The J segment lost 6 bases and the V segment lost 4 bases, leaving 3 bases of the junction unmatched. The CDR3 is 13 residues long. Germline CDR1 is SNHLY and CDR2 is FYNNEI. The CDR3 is CASSGRQGNEQFF. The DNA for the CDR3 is TGTGCCAGCAGTGGCAGACAGGGCAATGAGCAGTTCTTC.

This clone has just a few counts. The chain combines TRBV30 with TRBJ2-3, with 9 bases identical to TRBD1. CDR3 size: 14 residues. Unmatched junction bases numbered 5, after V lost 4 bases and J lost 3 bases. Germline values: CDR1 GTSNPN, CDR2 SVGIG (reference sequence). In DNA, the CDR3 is TGTGCCTGGAATACAGGGGGCCGGACAGATACGCAGTATTTT. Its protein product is CAWNTGGRTDTQYF.

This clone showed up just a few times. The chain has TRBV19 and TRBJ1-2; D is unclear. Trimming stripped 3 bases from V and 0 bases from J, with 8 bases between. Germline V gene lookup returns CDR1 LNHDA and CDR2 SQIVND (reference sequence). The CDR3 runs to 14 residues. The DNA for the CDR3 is TGTGCCAGTAGTATGGCGGCCACTAACTATGGCTACACCTTC. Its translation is CASSMAATNYGYTF.

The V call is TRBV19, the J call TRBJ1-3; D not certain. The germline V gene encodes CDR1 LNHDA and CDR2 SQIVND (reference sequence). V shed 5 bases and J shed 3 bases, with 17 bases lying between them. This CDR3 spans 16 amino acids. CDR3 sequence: CASSFGSAGFGNTIYF. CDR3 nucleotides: TGTGCCAGTAGTTTCGGTTCCGCAGGATTTGGAAACACCATATATTTT.

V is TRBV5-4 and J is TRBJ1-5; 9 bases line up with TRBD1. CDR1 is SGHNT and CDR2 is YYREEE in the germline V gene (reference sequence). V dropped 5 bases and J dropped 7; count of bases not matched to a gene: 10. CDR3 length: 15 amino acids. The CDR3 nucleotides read TGTGCCAGCAGTCGTACAGGGGGCGCGGGGCAGCCCCAGCATTTT. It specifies CASSRTGGAGQPQHF.